This T cell receptor beta chain was sequenced during a study of blood T cell repertoires in COVID-19. Study at large: Acute-phase and convalescent COVID-19 samples originated in the United States, Italy and Spain. Nucleic acid was either cDNA or gDNA, and it came from T cells, B-cell-depleted T cells, or PBMCs.

In the original workflow: Amplification with reference gene primers provided the estimates of nucleated cell counts. TCRdb's table, derived via immunoSEQ multiplex PCR, lists solely in-frame clones and lacks some. V, J and clone size derive from that table, while D and trimming were established from the DNA sequence. The sample holds roughly 100,000 clones, 70% to 90% seen once. The source material was peripheral blood. This sequence was found in a middle-aged man with active COVID-19.

Here the CDR3 reads CATSREAREGEQYF. CDR3 bases: TGTGCCACCAGCAGAGAGGCCAGGGAGGGCGAGCAGTACTTC. This chain connects TRBV15 to TRBJ2-7; 7 bases fit TRBD2. CDR1 LNHNV and CDR2 YYDKDF come from the germline V gene (reference sequence). V shed 0 bases, J shed 6 bases, and the junction held 5 bases outside the gene matches. This CDR3 region has 14 residues.